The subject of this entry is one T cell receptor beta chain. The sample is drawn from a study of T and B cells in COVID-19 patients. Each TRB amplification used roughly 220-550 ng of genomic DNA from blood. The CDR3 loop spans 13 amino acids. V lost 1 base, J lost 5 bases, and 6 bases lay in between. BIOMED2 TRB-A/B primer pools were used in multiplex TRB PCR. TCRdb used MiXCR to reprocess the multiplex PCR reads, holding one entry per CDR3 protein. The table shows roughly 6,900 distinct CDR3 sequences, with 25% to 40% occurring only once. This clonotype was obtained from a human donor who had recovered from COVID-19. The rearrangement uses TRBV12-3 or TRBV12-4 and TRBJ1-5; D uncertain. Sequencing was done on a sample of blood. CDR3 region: CASSLGLDQPQHF. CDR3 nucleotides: TGTGCCAGCAGTTTAGGCCTTGATCAGCCCCAGCATTTT.